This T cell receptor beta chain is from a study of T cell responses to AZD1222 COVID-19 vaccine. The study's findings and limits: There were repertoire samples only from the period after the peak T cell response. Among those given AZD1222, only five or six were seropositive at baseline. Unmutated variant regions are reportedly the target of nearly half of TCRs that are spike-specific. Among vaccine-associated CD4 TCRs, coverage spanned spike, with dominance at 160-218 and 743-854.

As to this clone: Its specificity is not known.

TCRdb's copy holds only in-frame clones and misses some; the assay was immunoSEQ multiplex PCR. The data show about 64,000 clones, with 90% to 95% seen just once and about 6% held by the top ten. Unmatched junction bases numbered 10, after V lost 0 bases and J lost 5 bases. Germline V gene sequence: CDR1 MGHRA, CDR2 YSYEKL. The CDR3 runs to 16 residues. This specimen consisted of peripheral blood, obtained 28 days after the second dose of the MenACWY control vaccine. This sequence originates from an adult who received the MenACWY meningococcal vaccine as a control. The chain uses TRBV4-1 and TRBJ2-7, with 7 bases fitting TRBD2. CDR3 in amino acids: CASSQDKAGKRNEQYF. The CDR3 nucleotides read TGCGCCAGCAGCCAAGATAAAGCGGGAAAGCGGAACGAGCAGTACTTC.